This T cell receptor (beta chain) was sequenced for a study of TIL therapy for anti-PD-1-resistant metastatic lung cancer. On the study more broadly: Tumor harvest preceded PD-1/PD-L1 blockade, followed by nivolumab treatment.

CDR1 MNHEY and CDR2 SMNVEV come from the germline V gene (reference sequence). The CDR3 runs to 14 residues. Trimming took 3 bases from V and 8 from J, leaving 15 bases between them. The immunoSEQ assay was v3. Sequencing depth was around 1.9 million read pairs for survey level, about 5-6.5 million for deep. Profiled with immunoSEQ multiplex PCR; TCRdb holds only in-frame clones, not every one. Of approximately 30,000 clones detected, 74% appear once; the ten largest clones hold about 3%. As to time point: pre-treatment sample, taken before nivolumab and TIL therapy. Enrollment ran from late 2017 to January 2020.

The sequences come from blood, collected at baseline. The V gene is TRBV27, the J gene TRBJ2-3; D remains unclear. The source is a woman aged 30 to 85 with non-small cell lung cancer. The CDR3 loop reads CASSLGQAPGTQYF. The CDR3 DNA reads TGTGCCAGCAGTTTGGGTCAGGCCCCCGGTACGCAGTATTTT.